The entry that follows covers one T cell receptor beta chain sequence. This entry belongs to a study of blood T cell repertoires in COVID-19. Across the study: Whether acute or convalescent, the COVID-19 samples came from the United States, Italy and Spain. PBMCs, B-cell-depleted T cells, or T cells provided the cDNA or gDNA that made up the material.

Original processing notes: Amplification of reference gene primers was used by the study to estimate nucleated cell counts. Profiled with immunoSEQ multiplex PCR; TCRdb holds only in-frame clones, not every one. From that table come the V and J calls and clone size; the DNA was used to work out D and trimming. The sample includes about 220,000 clones, approximately 81% seen only once; the top ten take about 20%. Trimming cost V 6 bases and J 6 bases, with 22 bases left between them. The length of the CDR3 is 16 residues. CDR1 LNHDA and CDR2 SQIVND come from the germline V gene (reference sequence). This clonotype originated in a man aged 25 to 45 with active or convalescent COVID-19. V gene TRBV19 combines with J gene TRBJ2-3, with D perhaps TRBD2 (7 bases). The sample consisted of peripheral blood. CDR3 loop: CASRAPGGLRRDTQYF. The CDR3 DNA reads as TGTGCCAGTAGGGCCCCCGGGGGGCTCCGAAGGGATACGCAGTATTTT.